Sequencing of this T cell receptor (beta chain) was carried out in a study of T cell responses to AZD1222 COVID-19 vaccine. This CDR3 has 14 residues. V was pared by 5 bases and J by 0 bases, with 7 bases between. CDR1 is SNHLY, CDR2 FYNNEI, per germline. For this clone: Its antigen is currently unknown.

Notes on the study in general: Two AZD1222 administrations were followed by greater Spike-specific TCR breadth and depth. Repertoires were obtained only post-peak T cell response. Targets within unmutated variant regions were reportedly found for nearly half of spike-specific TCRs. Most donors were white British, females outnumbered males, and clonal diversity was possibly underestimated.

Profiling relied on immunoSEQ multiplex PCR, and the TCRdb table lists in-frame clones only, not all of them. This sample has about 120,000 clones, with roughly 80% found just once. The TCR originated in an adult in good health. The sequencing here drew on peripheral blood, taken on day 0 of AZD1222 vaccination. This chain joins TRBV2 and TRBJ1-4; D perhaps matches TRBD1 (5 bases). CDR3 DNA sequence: TGTGCCAGCAGTCCAGGGTCAACTAATGAAAAACTGTTTTTT. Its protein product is CASSPGSTNEKLFF. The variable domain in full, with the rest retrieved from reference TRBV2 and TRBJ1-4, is EPEVTQTPSHQVTQMGQEVILRCVPISNHLYFYWYRQILGQKVEFLVSFYNNEISEKSEIFDDQFSVERPDGSNFTLKIRSTKLEDSAMYFCASSPGSTNEKLFFGSGTQLSVL.